A single sample is the source of the 22 T cell receptor beta chains below, sequenced in a study of memory CD4+ T cells and cytomegalovirus serostatus. Single viable CD3+CD4+CD8-CD45RO+ cells were sorted as the memory CD4+ T cells. Using immunoSEQ multiplex PCR, the repertoire was profiled, and TCRdb retains in-frame clones only, with some absent. The table lists tens of thousands of clones, around 74% of them singletons. Sample: memory CD4+ T cells from blood. These receptors were obtained from an adult in good health and CMV-seronegative. Some clones in this sample may be carry-over from other donors' samples.

In nucleotides, the CDR3 is TGTGCCAGCAGCAGACTAGCGGGGGGGCCTTATGAGCAGTTCTTC. Its translation: CASSRLAGGPYEQFF. The chain links TRBV7-2 to TRBJ2-1, with 14 bases lining up with TRBD2. Germline values: CDR1 SGHTA, CDR2 FQGNSA. V dropped 5 bases and J dropped 8; count of bases not matched to a gene: 5. The CDR3 has 15 residues.

The chain joins TRBV4-2 to TRBJ1-5; weak D call: TRBD1 (5 bases). The CDR3 is 15 residues long. Germline CDR1 is LGHNA and CDR2 is YNFKEQ. The germline V and J ends were trimmed by 0 bases and 6 bases, with 12 bases remaining between them. CDR3 loop: CASSQEAGSAQPQHF. In DNA form, the CDR3 reads TGTGCCAGCAGCCAAGAGGCAGGGTCGGCTCAGCCCCAGCATTTT.

This sequence joins TRBV6-6 and TRBJ1-3, with TRBD1 matching over 7 bases. V was pared by 4 bases and J by 6 bases, with 9 bases of the junction left unmatched. CDR3 size: 15 residues. The V gene's germline CDR1 is MNHNY and CDR2 SVGAGI (reference sequence). Here the CDR3 DNA reads TGTGCCAGCAGTTCCTTCGACAGGGCCGCAAACACCATATATTTT. It specifies CASSSFDRAANTIYF.

The V call is TRBV6-1, the J call TRBJ1-4; no clear D. The germline V gene has CDR1 MNHNS and CDR2 SASEGT. The V end lost 2 bases, the J end lost 0 bases, and 10 bases lay between the germline ends. CDR3 length equals 16 residues. CDR3 coding DNA: TGTGCCAGCAGTGAACGCAGGTCTGCAACTAATGAAAAACTGTTTTTT. Amino acid sequence: CASSERRSATNEKLFF.

The chain has TRBV2 and TRBJ2-6; D gene ambiguous. Germline loops: CDR1 SNHLY, CDR2 FYNNEI. This CDR3 spans 17 amino acids. Trimming pared 6 bases from V and 1 base from J, leaving 16 bases between. For the CDR3, the DNA is TGTGCCAGCAGCGCGCCTCGGCGCGATTCTGGGGCCAACGTCCTGACTTTC. It translates to CASSAPRRDSGANVLTF.

This chain connects TRBV29-1 to TRBJ2-2, with D tentatively TRBD1 (6 bases). Trimming took 3 bases from V and 0 from J, leaving 11 bases between them. The CDR3 runs 15 residues. CDR1 is SQVTM and CDR2 is ANQGSEA in the germline V gene. In DNA form, the CDR3 reads TGCAGCGTTGATTTGGACAGTTCGAACACCGGGGAGCTGTTTTTT. It is translated as CSVDLDSSNTGELFF.

V usage is TRBV10-3 and J usage is TRBJ1-2; 10 nucleotides match TRBD1. The CDR3 has 14 amino acids. Unmatched junction bases numbered 9, after V lost 6 bases and J lost 8 bases. Germline CDR1 is ENHRY and CDR2 is SYGVKD. The chain's CDR3 is CAIRGTGEGGGYTF. CDR3 coding DNA: TGTGCCATCAGGGGGACAGGGGAAGGAGGAGGCTACACCTTC.

The J gene is TRBJ1-2, the V gene TRBV5-6; possible D gene TRBD1, 6 bases. V shed 1 base and J shed 1 base, with 8 bases lying between them. Per germline, CDR1 SGHDT and CDR2 YYEEEE. The CDR3 consists of 14 residues. The chain's CDR3 is CASSLRQDNYGYTF. As DNA, the CDR3 is TGTGCCAGCAGCTTGAGACAGGATAACTATGGCTACACCTTC.

This chain joins TRBV5-1 and TRBJ2-2, with a weak D call TRBD2 (5 bases). Germline CDR1 reads SGHRS; CDR2 reads YFSETQ. The ends were cut back, 5 bases at V and 6 bases at J, with 26 bases in the middle. This CDR3 contains 18 residues. This CDR3 is CASSGTGGIGLGAGELFF. In DNA form, the CDR3 reads TGCGCCAGCAGTGGTACGGGCGGAATAGGCCTCGGGGCCGGGGAGCTGTTTTTT.

The V call is TRBV30, the J call TRBJ1-1; D gene uncertain. The V gene lost 5 bases and the J gene lost 0 bases, with 7 bases spanning the gap. This CDR3 contains 12 residues. Germline CDR1 and CDR2: GTSNPN and SVGIG (reference sequence). The CDR3 region is CAWQQVNTEAFF. CDR3 bases: TGTGCCTGGCAGCAGGTGAACACTGAAGCTTTCTTT. Based on the CDR3 plus reference TRBV30 and TRBJ1-1, the full variable domain is SQTIHQWPATLVQPVGSPLSLECTVEGTSNPNLYWYRQAAGRGLQLLFYSVGIGQISSEVPQNLSASRPQDRQFILSSKKLLLSDSGFYLCAWQQVNTEAFFGQGTRLTVV.

The V gene is TRBV29-1, the J gene TRBJ2-1, with 13 bases lining up with TRBD2. The CDR3 covers 13 residues. Germline loops: CDR1 SQVTM, CDR2 ANQGSEA. J lost 7 bases, V lost 3 bases, and 0 bases had no gene match. CDR3 region: CSVETSGGNEQFF. CDR3 nucleotide sequence: TGCAGCGTTGAGACTAGCGGGGGGAATGAGCAGTTCTTC.

This clone has only one observation. The chain has TRBV30 and TRBJ2-7; TRBD2 matches at 8 bases. The germline CDR1 and CDR2 sequences are GTSNPN and SVGIG (reference sequence). The CDR3 has 14 residues. V was pared by 2 bases and J by 6 bases, with 9 bases of the junction left unmatched. CDR3 coding DNA: TGTGCCTGGAGTTTTCTCGGGGGGGACGGCGAGCAGTACTTC. Amino acids: CAWSFLGGDGEQYF.

The J gene is TRBJ1-4, the V gene TRBV7-2; D not certain. This CDR3 comprises 15 residues. V was clipped by 5 bases and J by 0 bases, with 10 bases between them. CDR1 is SGHTA and CDR2 is FQGNSA in the germline V gene. This CDR3 is CASSRNWATNEKLFF. DNA of the CDR3: TGTGCCAGCAGCCGAAATTGGGCAACTAATGAAAAACTGTTTTTT.

By share of the sample, this clone is medium-sized. J is TRBJ1-1 and V is TRBV7-3; no clear D gene. Germline V gene lookup returns CDR1 SGHTA and CDR2 FQGTGA. Trimming shortened V by 0 bases and J by 6 bases, and 11 bases separated the two germline ends. The length of the CDR3 is 14 residues. CDR3 DNA: TGTGCCAGCAGCTTAACGGGGTCAGACTCTGAAGCTTTCTTT. The encoded protein is CASSLTGSDSEAFF.

The V gene is TRBV4-2, the J gene TRBJ2-7; 7 bases match TRBD1. The CDR3 runs to 15 residues. CDR1 and CDR2 from the germline V gene are LGHNA and YNFKEQ. V was clipped by 6 bases and J by 5 bases; unmatched bases: 13. The CDR3 DNA reads TGTGCCAGCAGGACCTCAGGGGGTCGGCAGGACGAGCAGTACTTC. It translates to CASRTSGGRQDEQYF.

V usage is TRBV6-4 and J usage is TRBJ2-7; D remains ambiguous. CDR3 size: 17 residues. CDR1 is MRHNA, CDR2 SNTAGT, per germline. V shed 3 bases and J shed 0 bases, with 18 bases lying between them. CDR3 amino acids: CASSESLNFSFSYEQYF. The CDR3 coding sequence is TGTGCCAGCAGTGAAAGTCTAAACTTCTCGTTCTCCTACGAGCAGTACTTC.

This chain connects TRBV25-1 to TRBJ2-7, with D uncertain. The germline V and J ends were trimmed by 2 bases and 1 base, with 9 bases remaining between them. CDR3 length: 14 amino acids. Germline CDR1 is MGHDK and CDR2 is SYGVNS. CDR3 in DNA: TGTGCCAGCAGTGAAATGGAAGGGTCCTACGAGCAGTACTTC. Its protein is CASSEMEGSYEQYF.

This clone was counted between two and nine times. The rearrangement links TRBV30 to TRBJ1-3; D might be TRBD1 (5 bases). Per the germline V gene, CDR1 is GTSNPN and CDR2 is SVGIG (reference sequence). V shed 5 bases and J shed 0 bases, with 11 bases lying between them. The CDR3 has 14 amino acids. The CDR3 spells CAWDSTFSGNTIYF. In DNA form, the CDR3 reads TGTGCCTGGGACAGCACCTTCTCTGGAAACACCATATATTTT.

The chain employs TRBV7-2 and TRBJ1-5; D is unclear. The CDR3 length is 15 residues. The V and J ends lost 5 bases and 0 bases respectively, with 11 bases between them. CDR1 SGHTA and CDR2 FQGNSA come from the germline V gene. The CDR3 DNA reads as TGTGCCAGCAGCCTAACACCTTATAGCAATCAGCCCCAGCATTTT. As protein: CASSLTPYSNQPQHF.

This sequence joins TRBV6-6 and TRBJ2-1; D may be TRBD2 (5 bases). Germline values: CDR1 MNHNY, CDR2 SVGAGI (reference sequence). V was cut by 6 bases and J by 10 bases, with 10 bases left in between. CDR3 size: 11 residues. This CDR3 is CASSPRREQFF. Written as DNA, the CDR3 is TGTGCCAGCAGCCCGAGGAGGGAGCAGTTCTTC.

The V call is TRBV6-1, the J call TRBJ1-1; 8 bases are a match to TRBD1. J gave up 3 bases and V 6 bases, and 6 bases lay outside the gene matches. Germline V gene data show CDR1 as MNHNS and CDR2 as SASEGT. CDR3 length: 14 amino acids. This CDR3 is CASSGGQAYTEAFF. CDR3 DNA sequence: TGTGCCAGCAGCGGGGGACAGGCCTACACTGAAGCTTTCTTT.

The chain has TRBV7-9 and TRBJ1-2; D unresolved. Trimming pared 2 bases from V and 8 bases from J, leaving 15 bases between. Per the germline V gene, CDR1 is SEHNR and CDR2 is FQNEAQ (reference sequence). The CDR3 has 14 amino acids. This CDR3 is CASSLFGESSGYTF. In DNA form, the CDR3 reads TGTGCCAGCAGCTTATTTGGGGAGTCCTCCGGCTACACCTTC.